The clone carrying this TCR beta chain has only a few counts. Its target is unknown. This specimen comes from a study of blood T cells in healthy people across ages. Study results and limitations: The lack of PBMC sorting stopped any conclusive naive versus antigen-experienced comparison.

For the second PCR, which ran for about 7 to 11 cycles, a sample-barcoded 5' primer and a J-beta primer mix were used. TCRdb reanalysed the 5' RACE reads using MiXCR and keeps one entry per CDR3 protein. This table holds about 1.5 million distinct CDR3 sequences, 42% found once. Trimming left V 6 bases short and J 1 base short, with 16 bases between. CDR3 length equals 16 residues. Germline V CDR1 and CDR2: PRHDT, FYEKMQ (reference sequence). The chain joins TRBV13 to TRBJ2-1, with D unresolved. Specimen: blood. This TCR was sampled from a woman in her late teens or twenties in good health. The CDR3 DNA reads TGTGCCAGCAGTTCCGGGTCACCTTTTTCCTACAATGAGCAGTTCTTC. It translates to CASSSGSPFSYNEQFF.